This T cell receptor beta chain appears in the sequencing data of a study of T cells in Graves' hyperthyroidism and ophthalmopathy (dated by TCRdb to the late 2010s). About the study as a whole: Peripheral blood samples were taken at the time of initial diagnosis, prior to any treatment. TCR V-J signatures able to tell the groups apart were searched for in a discovery cohort of 90 to 100 patients, of whom more than 40 had Graves' ophthalmopathy and 57 had stable Graves' hyperthyroidism. Prospective prediction of ophthalmopathy was tested in an independent validation cohort consisting of some 20 hyperthyroidism patients and about 17 patients who later progressed to ophthalmopathy. The approximately 95 discovery patients were divided at random into training and test sets in a 7:3 ratio. Thyroid tissue and blood T-cell repertoires from about six Graves' hyperthyroidism patients were also compared in the study. Once sampling was done, hyperthyroidism patients were given methimazole at a starting dose of 30 mg daily, whereas ophthalmopathy patients were given high-dose intravenous methylprednisolone. According to the paper, TCR Vbeta CDR3 sequencing was carried out on approximately 140 peripheral blood samples, which came from fewer than 50 ophthalmopathy, fewer than 80 hyperthyroidism and approximately 17 progressor patients.

TCR beta CDR3 regions were amplified from RNA transcripts. For the first round of RT-PCR on the TCR CDR3, the HTBI primer set was used together with the Qiagen OneStep RT-PCR kit. Libraries were constructed in a second round of multiplex PCR, after which size selection and purification were performed. The libraries were sequenced on an Illumina HiSeq2000 using paired-end 100 bp reads. Per the source publication's procedure: SOAPnuke was used to process the raw data, with reads discarded if the reads contained adapters or uncalled bases, had a mean Phred below 15, or lacked an exact constant-primer or identifier match. COPE v1.2.5 was used to merge the high-quality paired reads, and each unique nucleotide sequence was defined as a clonotype. MiTCR v1.1 was used to align the clonotypes against IMGT TRBV, TRBD and TRBJ reference segments. Only V-J combinations with frequency above 0.0001, covering 98% to 99.2% of repertoires, were analysed. The TCS score was defined as the ratio of F50 (clonal expansion) to E x V (chaos), calculated using BLOSUM62-based TCRdist between CDR3 peptides within each V-J. Welch's t-statistics and random forest reduced roughly 530 V-J features to 10 to 15, which were used in a naive Bayes classifier (R e1071). TCRdb reran the public reads through fastp at Q25 and MiXCR, keeping productive beta chains. Here each entry gathers all rows of one CDR3 protein and keeps the most common genes and DNA. These V and J calls are TCRdb output, not the study's own analysis. In all, the sample holds hundreds of thousands of distinct CDR3 sequences, and 12% to 15% of those were seen once. The top ten constitute 9.5% to 13% of the sample.

Trimming accounts for 2 bases at V and 5 bases at J, while the number of junction bases matched to no gene is 9. CDR1 DFQATT and CDR2 SNEGSKA are derived from the germline V gene (reference sequence). CDR3 length: 15 amino acids, cysteine to phenylalanine. Only the CDR3 portion is preserved as DNA: 45 bases, with reading frame beginning at the first base. Stable Graves' hyperthyroidism was defined as no progression to ophthalmopathy during 18 months of follow-up. Hyperthyroidism patients were aged 18 to 65 years and newly diagnosed, with disease duration of less than 2 months. Patients with uncontrolled infections, other autoimmune diseases, pregnancy or lactation were excluded. Clinical symptoms, serum thyroxine and TRAb, thyroid ultrasound, and orbital computed tomography formed the basis for the diagnoses. Ficoll-Paque density gradient centrifugation was used to isolate PBMCs from around 9.1 ml of fresh peripheral blood. Trizol reagent was used to extract total RNA, and RNA quality was then checked on an Agilent 2100 Bioanalyzer.

This clonotype has only a few counts. The antigen it binds to is not known. It has no much larger one-base neighbor in the sample; base qualities were not kept. Study-wide conclusions, independent of this receptor: Most expanded thyroid clonotypes (frequency above 0.001) were also detected in blood, a finding suggesting that blood repertoires may reflect thyroid immune responses. In validation, the model predicted progression to ophthalmopathy with 55% to 71% sensitivity and approximately 78% specificity, a median of roughly seven months before onset. No statistical method was used to fix the sample size in advance, and group allocation was not hidden from the investigators. A 13 V-J signature model separated ophthalmopathy from stable hyperthyroidism, with around 91% sensitivity and 81.08% specificity in cross-validation and 80%/75% in testing.

The TCR sequence derives from a woman aged 18-35 years with Graves' hyperthyroidism. The sample was blood. The chain joins TRBV20-1 to TRBJ2-3, and 8 bases in between align with TRBD2. The nucleotides read TGCAGTGCTAGATCAAGCGGGAGAACATTAGATACGCAGTATTTT. Its protein reads: CSARSSGRTLDTQYF.